A single sample gave rise to the 29 T cell receptor beta chains below, sequenced in a study of early T cells in non-severe SARS-CoV-2 infection. TCRdb re-called the 5' RACE reads through MiXCR, storing one row per CDR3 protein. The sample contains tens of thousands of distinct CDR3 sequences, around 4% of which appear only once. The sample was whole blood. All receptors come from an adult who was a healthcare worker with PCR-confirmed SARS-CoV-2 infection or an uninfected control (not recorded which).

This clonotype has only a few counts. The chain combines TRBV20-1 with TRBJ2-5, with D possibly being TRBD1 (5 bases). CDR1 DFQATT and CDR2 SNEGSKA come from the germline V gene (reference sequence). The CDR3 covers 11 residues. Trimming shortened V by 6 bases and J by 2 bases, and 7 bases separated the two germline ends. The CDR3 nucleotides read TGCAGTGCAGACAGTCAAGAGACCCAGTACTTC. It is translated as CSADSQETQYF.

This clonotype showed up many times. The chain is built from TRBV6-2 or TRBV6-3 and TRBJ2-3, with D perhaps matching TRBD1 or TRBD2 (5 bases each). Trimming took 5 bases from V and 4 from J, leaving 16 bases between them. The germline gives CDR1 MNHEY, CDR2 SVGEGT. The CDR3 has 15 amino acids. Here the CDR3 DNA reads TGTGCCAGCAGTCCTGTGAGGGCCAGGGCAGATACGCAGTATTTT. Its translation is CASSPVRARADTQYF.

This clonotype was found many times. V is TRBV16 and J is TRBJ1-1; D might be TRBD1 (5 bases). Germline assignment: CDR1 KGHSY and CDR2 FQNENV. The CDR3 sequence is 13 residues long. Trimming took off 5 bases at V and 3 bases at J, with 10 bases between the two ends. The chain's CDR3 is CASSTQGYTEAFF. CDR3 DNA sequence: TGTGCCAGCAGCACGCAGGGTTACACTGAAGCTTTCTTT. Filled out from reference TRBV16 and TRBJ1-1, the complete variable domain reads GEEVAQTPKHLVRGEGQKAKLYCAPIKGHSYVFWYQQVLKNEFKFLISFQNENVFDETGMPKERFSAKCLPNSPCSLEIQATKLEDSAVYFCASSTQGYTEAFFGQGTRLTVV.

In its sample, this clonotype was seen many times. The rearrangement uses TRBV29-1 and TRBJ2-3, with TRBD2 identical over 7 bases. Looked up from germline, CDR1 is SQVTM and CDR2 is ANQGSEA. The CDR3 runs 14 residues. The V gene end was trimmed by 6 bases and the J gene end by 8 bases; junction bases not matched to a gene: 14. CDR3 residues: CSVQSSPGGSTQYF. CDR3 in DNA: TGCAGCGTCCAATCTTCTCCGGGGGGTAGTACGCAGTATTTT.

The chain combines TRBV7-9 with TRBJ1-1; unclear D gene. This CDR3 spans 13 amino acids. CDR1 SEHNR and CDR2 FQNEAQ come from the germline V gene (reference sequence). V was cut by 1 base and J by 7 bases, with 10 bases left in between. The CDR3 sequence is CASSLGRQSEAFF. CDR3 coding DNA: TGTGCCAGCAGCTTAGGCCGGCAGAGTGAAGCTTTCTTT.

This sequence joins TRBV9 and TRBJ2-5; D gene unclear. This CDR3 is 13 amino acids long. Trimming removed 2 bases at V and 1 base at J, with 6 bases between. The germline gives CDR1 SGDLS, CDR2 YYNGEE. The DNA for the CDR3 is TGTGCCAGCAGCGTCTCGGCCCAAGAGACCCAGTACTTC. Translating gives CASSVSAQETQYF.

This clonotype was counted many times. The chain recombines TRBV12-3 or TRBV12-4 with TRBJ1-3; D ambiguous. Trimming cost V 8 bases and J 0 bases, with 14 bases left between them. This CDR3 is 15 amino acids long. The CDR3 sequence: CASSLGRSSGNTIYF. The DNA of the CDR3 is TGTGCCAGCTCCCTTGGACGGAGCTCTGGAAACACCATATATTTT.

This chain connects TRBV5-1 to TRBJ2-6, with D maybe TRBD1 (5 bases). The CDR3 totals 20 residues. The V gene lost 0 bases and the J gene lost 0 bases, with 19 bases spanning the gap. The germline gives CDR1 SGHRS, CDR2 YFSETQ. DNA for the CDR3: TGCGCCAGCAGCTTGGAGAACAGGCCCGGCGATCTCTCTGGGGCCAACGTCCTGACTTTC. This translates into CASSLENRPGDLSGANVLTF.

Many counts were recorded for this clonotype. The chain uses TRBV5-1 and TRBJ2-1, with 8 bases fitting TRBD1. V was clipped by 1 base and J by 4 bases; unmatched bases: 7. From germline, CDR1 is SGHRS and CDR2 YFSETQ. CDR3 length equals 16 residues. CDR3 nucleotide sequence: TGCGCCAGCAGCTTGACGGGCAGGGGGCAGTACAATGAGCAGTTCTTC. Translation: CASSLTGRGQYNEQFF.

This clonotype was seen many times. The rearrangement links TRBV6-2 or TRBV6-3 to TRBJ2-7; tentatively, D is TRBD2 (6 bases). In germline, CDR1 is MNHEY, CDR2 SVGEGT. The CDR3 has 16 residues. V shed 6 bases and J shed 2 bases, with 20 bases lying between them. Here the CDR3 reads CASSTTWFRGTYEQYF. CDR3 sequence (DNA): TGTGCCAGCAGCACCACTTGGTTCCGGGGGACCTACGAGCAGTACTTC.

This clonotype came up many times. The chain is built from TRBV7-9 and TRBJ1-3, with 8 bases lining up with TRBD1. The CDR3 loop spans 15 amino acids. With 4 bases clipped from V and 5 bases from J, the junction kept 7 bases outside the gene matches. The germline CDR1 and CDR2 sequences are SEHNR and FQNEAQ (reference sequence). DNA of the CDR3: TGTGCCAGCAGCTCCCCGGACAGGGAAAGAAACACCATATATTTT. Translating it yields CASSSPDRERNTIYF. Using reference TRBV7-9 and TRBJ1-3 for the parts outside the CDR3, the full variable domain is DTGVSQNPRHKITKRGQNVTFRCDPISEHNRLYWYRQTLGQGPEFLTYFQNEAQLEKSRLLSDRFSAERPKGSFSTLEIQRTEQGDSAMYLCASSSPDRERNTIYFGEGSWLTVV.

This clonotype has at least ten counts. The rearrangement links TRBV5-4 to TRBJ2-3; D unresolved. Germline V lookup: CDR1 SGHNT, CDR2 YYREEE (reference sequence). Deletions cut 0 bases from V and 3 bases from J, with 11 bases between. The CDR3 has 15 amino acids. The CDR3: CASSLDGSTTDTQYF. The CDR3 bases are TGTGCCAGCAGCTTGGACGGCTCAACTACAGATACGCAGTATTTT.

This clonotype was observed many times. This rearrangement joins TRBV19 to TRBJ1-5; D is unresolved. The V gene's germline CDR1 is LNHDA and CDR2 SQIVND (reference sequence). The V end was cut by 11 bases, the J end by 6 bases, with 8 bases between. The CDR3 consists of 10 residues. CDR3 residues: CACGSQPQHF. CDR3 DNA: TGTGCCTGTGGGAGTCAGCCCCAGCATTTT.

This clonotype was found many times. CDR3 sequence reads: CASRPDRRHYGYTF. In nucleotides, the CDR3 is TGTGCCAGTAGGCCCGACAGGAGACACTATGGCTACACCTTC. The V gene is TRBV19, the J gene TRBJ1-2; D is perhaps TRBD1 (6 bases). This CDR3 spans 14 amino acids. The germline V and J ends were trimmed by 6 bases and 3 bases, with 14 bases remaining between them. Germline CDR1 reads LNHDA; CDR2 reads SQIVND (reference sequence).

This clonotype came up a few times. The rearrangement joins TRBV5-1 to TRBJ1-1, with 7 bases that match TRBD1. Germline CDR1 is SGHRS and CDR2 is YFSETQ. This CDR3 comprises 15 residues. V was pared by 0 bases and J by 1 base, with 3 bases of the junction left unmatched. The CDR3 loop reads CASSLAGQTNTEAFF. The CDR3 DNA is TGCGCCAGCAGCTTGGCGGGACAGACGAACACTGAAGCTTTCTTT.

By frequency in the sample, this clonotype is medium-sized (0.01 to 0.1%). CDR3 residues: CASSQDPGANVLTF. The CDR3 DNA sequence: TGTGCCAGCAGCCAGGACCCCGGGGCCAACGTCCTGACTTTC. V and J are TRBV11-2 and TRBJ2-6; no clear D. Germline CDR1 reads SGHAT; CDR2 reads FQNNGV. Between the trimmed V and J ends, which lost 5 bases and 4 bases, there was a span of 9 bases. The CDR3 length is 14 residues.

This clonotype was found a few times. The genes are TRBV7-9 and TRBJ1-3, with D uncertain. Germline V lookup: CDR1 SEHNR, CDR2 FQNEAQ (reference sequence). The CDR3 has 13 amino acids. The germline V and J ends were trimmed by 5 bases and 0 bases, with 5 bases remaining between them. CDR3 in DNA: TGTGCCAGCAGCCCGAGCTCTGGAAACACCATATATTTT. It codes for CASSPSSGNTIYF.

This clonotype was detected ten times or more. This chain joins TRBV25-1 and TRBJ2-7; D is ambiguous. CDR3 size: 15 residues. CDR1 and CDR2 (germline): MGHDK, SYGVNS. Trimming removed 5 bases from V and 6 bases from J, with 20 bases in between. Here the CDR3 DNA reads TGTGCCAGCAGTCCGTCTGGGGTGAGGATGCGCGAGCAGTACTTC. Its protein product is CASSPSGVRMREQYF.

In this sample, this clonotype turned up many times. The CDR3 region has the DNA TGTGCCAGCAGTGTTTCCCGCGGGACCCAGTACTTC. Translation: CASSVSRGTQYF. V usage is TRBV28 and J usage is TRBJ2-5, with D hard to call. This CDR3 comprises 12 residues. Germline V gene lookup returns CDR1 MDHEN and CDR2 SYDVKM. The V gene lost 5 bases and the J gene lost 7 bases, with 11 bases spanning the gap.

This clonotype was found many times. In nucleotides, the CDR3 is TGTGCCAGCAGCTTGGGCGGGAGGGCGGCAGATACGCAGTATTTT. Translation: CASSLGGRAADTQYF. The genes are TRBV7-9 and TRBJ2-3; 9 positions match TRBD2. Trimming removed 3 bases from V and 4 bases from J; junction bases left unmatched: 5. This CDR3 is 15 amino acids long. CDR1 and CDR2 from the germline V gene are SEHNR and FQNEAQ (reference sequence).

In its sample, this clonotype was seen many times. The chain is built from TRBV29-1 and TRBJ2-2; D uncertain. Per germline, CDR1 SQVTM and CDR2 ANQGSEA. V was shortened by 7 bases and J by 0 bases, with 15 bases between the two germline ends. CDR3 length: 15 residues. The CDR3 sequence: CSALKGGANTGELFF. In nucleotides, the CDR3 is TGCAGCGCCCTGAAGGGCGGCGCGAACACCGGGGAGCTGTTTTTT.

In regard to this clonotype: This may come from a read error, since a much larger clone is one base off. The chain joins TRBV6-1 to TRBJ2-7; TRBD1 is a possible D gene (6 bases). The CDR3 runs to 13 residues. Germline CDR1 MNHNS, CDR2 SASEGT. Trimming left V 9 bases short and J 1 base short, with 13 bases between. CDR3 DNA: TGTGCCAGTCACAGGGAATCTTCCTACGAGCAGTACTTC. Translating gives CASHRESSYEQYF.

This clonotype was found many times. The V gene is TRBV20-1, the J gene TRBJ1-1; D unresolved. Per the germline V gene, CDR1 is DFQATT and CDR2 is SNEGSKA (reference sequence). CDR3 length: 14 amino acids. Deletions cut 6 bases from V and 0 bases from J, with 14 bases between. CDR3 nucleotides: TGCAGTGCCCCCTCCTTGACTGTGAACACTGAAGCTTTCTTT. Amino acid sequence: CSAPSLTVNTEAFF.

This clonotype was counted only a few times. One end of the junction does not line up with germline, which may come from a read error. V is TRBV5-6 and J is TRBJ2-2; maybe TRBD2 (6 bases). The CDR3 is made up of 14 amino acids. CDR1 and CDR2 from the germline V gene are SGHDT and YYEEEE. CDR3 DNA: TGTGCCAGCAGCCCCACCCAGCCGGGCGGGGAGCTTTTTTTT. It codes for CASSPTQPGGELFF.

This clonotype was seen ten or more times. The rearrangement joins TRBV7-2 to TRBJ2-7; 12 bases line up with TRBD2. V was clipped by 6 bases and J by 3 bases; unmatched bases: 6. Germline values: CDR1 SGHTA, CDR2 FQGNSA. This CDR3 has 15 amino acids. CDR3 in DNA: TGTGCCAGCAGTCGACTAGCGGGAGACGACTACGAGCAGTACTTC. Protein sequence: CASSRLAGDDYEQYF.

This clonotype was recorded at least ten times. V usage is TRBV4-2 and J usage is TRBJ2-1, with TRBD2 matching over 10 bases. Germline CDR1 is LGHNA and CDR2 is YNFKEQ. V trimming: 2 bases; J trimming: 5 bases; junction bases outside the gene matches: 9. The CDR3 totals 17 residues. The CDR3 DNA follows: TGTGCCAGCAGCCAACCCAGTGGGAGCGGGAGGGACAATGAGCAGTTCTTC. Translated: CASSQPSGSGRDNEQFF.

The chain couples TRBV29-1 to TRBJ1-1; no reliable D call. CDR1 and CDR2 (germline): SQVTM, ANQGSEA. CDR3 length equals 11 residues. Trimming took 4 bases from V and 0 from J, leaving 3 bases between them. In DNA form, the CDR3 reads TGCAGCGTTGTGGTGAACACTGAAGCTTTCTTT. Residues: CSVVVNTEAFF.

This clonotype has at least ten counts. The CDR3 loop reads CASSRGTEAFF. The CDR3 DNA reads as TGTGCCAGCAGCCGTGGCACTGAAGCTTTCTTT. This chain uses TRBV12-3 or TRBV12-4 with TRBJ1-1, with D hard to call. This CDR3 comprises 11 residues. Between the trimmed V and J ends, which lost 6 bases and 4 bases, there was a span of 6 bases.

This clonotype was counted at least ten times. The rearrangement links TRBV7-9 to TRBJ2-1; 7 nucleotides match TRBD2. This CDR3 has 15 amino acids. CDR1 and CDR2 from the germline V gene are SEHNR and FQNEAQ (reference sequence). The V gene end was trimmed by 6 bases and the J gene end by 9 bases; junction bases not matched to a gene: 14. CDR3 bases: TGTGCCAGCAGAGAGATGGGCGGGAGTCTTGGTGAGCAGTTCTTC. Its translation is CASREMGGSLGEQFF. Filled out from reference TRBV7-9 and TRBJ2-1, the complete variable domain reads DTGVSQNPRHKITKRGQNVTFRCDPISEHNRLYWYRQTLGQGPEFLTYFQNEAQLEKSRLLSDRFSAERPKGSFSTLEIQRTEQGDSAMYLCASREMGGSLGEQFFGPGTRLTVL.